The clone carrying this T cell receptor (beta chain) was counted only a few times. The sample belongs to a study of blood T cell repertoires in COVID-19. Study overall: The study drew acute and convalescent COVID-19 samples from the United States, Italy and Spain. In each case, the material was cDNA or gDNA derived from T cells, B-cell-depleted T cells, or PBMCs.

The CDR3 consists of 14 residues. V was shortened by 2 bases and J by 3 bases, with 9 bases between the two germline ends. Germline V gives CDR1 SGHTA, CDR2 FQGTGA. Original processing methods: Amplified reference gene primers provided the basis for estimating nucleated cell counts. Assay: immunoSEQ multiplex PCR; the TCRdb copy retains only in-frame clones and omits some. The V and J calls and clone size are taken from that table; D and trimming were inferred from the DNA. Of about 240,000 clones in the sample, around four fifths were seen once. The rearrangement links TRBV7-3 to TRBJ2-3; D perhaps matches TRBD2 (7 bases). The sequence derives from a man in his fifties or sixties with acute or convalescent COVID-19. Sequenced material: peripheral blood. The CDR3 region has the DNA TGTGCCAGCAGCTTACGGGGGGCGACAGATACGCAGTATTTT. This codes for CASSLRGATDTQYF. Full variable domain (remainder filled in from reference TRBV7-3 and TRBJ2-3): GAGVSQTPSNKVTEKGKYVELRCDPISGHTALYWYRQSLGQGPEFLIYFQGTGAADDSGLPNDRFFAVRPEGSVSTLKIQRTERGDSAVYLCASSLRGATDTQYFGPGTRLTVL.